The sequence of this TCR beta chain was determined in a study of blood T cells in healthy people across ages. The use of a sample-barcoded 5' primer and a J-beta primer mix characterized a second PCR of roughly 7 to 11 cycles. TCRdb independently ran MiXCR on the 5' RACE reads; one entry per CDR3 protein. This sample has 1.5 million to 2 million distinct CDR3 sequences; 49% occur once, and the top ten carry approximately 2%. Findings and limits, study-wide: Roughly linear declines in TCR beta diversity per million T cells occurred with age.

Germline V gene data show CDR1 as DFQATT and CDR2 as SNEGSKA (reference sequence). J lost 3 bases, V lost 3 bases, and 10 bases had no gene match. The CDR3 has 16 amino acids. With regard to this clonotype: The antigen is undetermined.

This receptor was taken from a woman aged 40 to 55 in good health. The sample comprised blood. The rearrangement joins TRBV20-1 to TRBJ2-3, with TRBD1 identical over 9 bases. CDR3 nucleotides: TGCAGTGCTAGTCGTAGGACAGGGGCAGGGACAGATACGCAGTATTTT. It is translated as CSASRRTGAGTDTQYF.